This T cell receptor (beta chain) comes out of a study of blood T cell repertoires in COVID-19. Study details: T cells, B-cell-depleted T cells, or PBMCs supplied cDNA or gDNA.

In the original workflow: The authors estimated nucleated cell counts from reference gene primer amplification. Assay: immunoSEQ multiplex PCR; the TCRdb copy retains only in-frame clones and omits some. V and J calls plus clone size are reproduced from that table; the DNA served to infer D and trimming. The sample comprises about 15,000 clones, roughly 70% of which are singletons, and roughly 15% rests with the top ten. This CDR3 is built from 16 residues. Germline V gene lookup returns CDR1 SGHRS and CDR2 YFSETQ. With 4 bases removed from V and 5 bases from J, the gap between germline ends came to 21 bases.

Source material: peripheral blood. The sequence was obtained from a man aged 55 to 70 with acute or convalescent COVID-19. This rearrangement joins TRBV5-1 to TRBJ1-1; D not certain. For the CDR3, the DNA is TGCGCCAGCAGCCTGTCCGGACTATCTTCATGGACTGAAGCTTTCTTT. Translated, it gives CASSLSGLSSWTEAFF.